This T cell receptor beta chain was sequenced for a study of siplizumab effects on memory and regulatory T cells. Whole-study findings and limits: Controls showed an average of roughly 30% Treg-derived mappable alloreactive CD4+ clones, while siplizumab showed roughly 70%.

For this clone: Its antigen is currently unknown.

Method: immunoSEQ multiplex PCR; TCRdb's copy keeps in-frame clones and lacks some. The sample records about 50,000 clones, roughly 92% being singletons. CDR3 length equals 17 residues. CDR1 and CDR2 from the germline V gene are MGHRA and YSYEKL. Trimming removed 4 bases from V and 3 bases from J; junction bases left unmatched: 8. Sequencing was carried out using CD8+ T cells sorted from blood. This sequence originates from a human donor in good health. The chain uses TRBV4-1 and TRBJ2-2; 10 bases are shared with TRBD1. CDR3 nucleotide sequence: TGCGCCAGCAGCCTAAGACAGGGGGCAGAGGACACCGGGGAGCTGTTTTTT. Encoded protein: CASSLRQGAEDTGELFF.